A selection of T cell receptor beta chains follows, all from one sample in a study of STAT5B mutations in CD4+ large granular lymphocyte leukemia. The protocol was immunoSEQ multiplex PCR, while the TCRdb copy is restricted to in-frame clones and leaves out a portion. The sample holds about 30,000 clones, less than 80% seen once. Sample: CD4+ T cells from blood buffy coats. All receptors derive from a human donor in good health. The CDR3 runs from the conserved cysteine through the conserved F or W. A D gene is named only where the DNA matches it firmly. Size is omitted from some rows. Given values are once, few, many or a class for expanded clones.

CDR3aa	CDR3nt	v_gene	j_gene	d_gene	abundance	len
CASGTGENEKLFF	TGTGCCAGCGGTACAGGGGAGAATGAAAAACTGTTTTTT	TRBV6-5	TRBJ1-4	TRBD1	.	13
CASSQDTTGGLGGQYF	TGTGCCAGCAGCCAAGATACGACAGGGGGACTTGGAGGGCAGTACTTC	TRBV14	TRBJ2-7	TRBD1	.	16
CASSLSRSRQTSGANVLTF	TGCGCCAGCAGCCTAAGTCGCTCAAGGCAAACTTCTGGGGCCAACGTCCTGACTTTC	TRBV4-1	TRBJ2-6	.	.	19
CASSLDLAASQETQYF	TGTGCCAGCAGTTTGGATCTAGCGGCCTCCCAAGAGACCCAGTACTTC	TRBV2	TRBJ2-5	TRBD2	.	16
CASSLARSYNSPLHF	TGTGCCAGCAGCTTAGCGAGGTCCTATAATTCACCCCTCCACTTT	TRBV11-2	TRBJ1-6	.	.	15
CASSLGTGGSTGELFF	TGTGCCAGCAGCTTAGGGACGGGAGGAAGCACCGGGGAGCTGTTTTTT	TRBV7-8	TRBJ2-2	TRBD2	few	16
CASSELVAEQFF	TGTGCCAGCAGTGAATTGGTAGCGGAGCAGTTCTTC	TRBV6-1	TRBJ2-1	.	.	12
CASSSGSDTQYF	TGTGCCAGCAGCTCAGGGTCAGATACGCAGTATTTT	TRBV7-3	TRBJ2-3	.	.	12
CASSCERLREHEQYF	TGTGCCAGCAGCTGCGAGAGGCTCAGGGAGCACGAGCAGTACTTC	TRBV21-1	TRBJ2-7	.	.	15
CASSPTPNTEAFF	TGTGCCAGCAGCCCCACGCCGAACACTGAAGCTTTCTTT	TRBV7-9	TRBJ1-1	.	.	13
CASSSPGKETQYF	TGTGCCAGCAGCTCCCCGGGCAAAGAGACCCAGTACTTC	TRBV9	TRBJ2-5	.	.	13
CASSLLGTSNTEAFF	TGTGCCAGCAGCTTACTGGGCACATCGAACACTGAAGCTTTCTTT	TRBV7-8	TRBJ1-1	.	.	15
CASARTSGGPSQETQYF	TGTGCCAGCGCCCGGACTAGCGGGGGCCCTTCACAAGAGACCCAGTACTTC	TRBV2	TRBJ2-5	TRBD2	.	17
CASSQDSGALTDTQYF	TGTGCCAGCAGCCAAGACTCTGGAGCCCTCACAGATACGCAGTATTTT	TRBV14	TRBJ2-3	.	.	16
CASSVGTGGRTGELFF	TGTGCCAGCAGCGTAGGGACAGGGGGACGCACCGGGGAGCTGTTTTTT	TRBV9	TRBJ2-2	TRBD1	.	16
CASSWGDNTEAFF	TGCGCCAGCAGCTGGGGGGACAACACTGAAGCTTTCTTT	TRBV5-1	TRBJ1-1	.	.	13
CASSLEGGPQAGNTIYF	TGTGCCAGCAGCCTGGAAGGAGGACCCCAAGCGGGAAACACCATATATTTT	TRBV4-2	TRBJ1-3	.	.	17
CASSPTEFYEQYF	TGTGCCAGCTCACCAACTGAGTTCTACGAGCAGTACTTC	TRBV18	TRBJ2-7	.	.	13
CASSLATFLAGGPYEQYF	TGTGCCAGCAGCTTAGCCACTTTTCTAGCGGGGGGGCCCTACGAGCAGTACTTC	TRBV7-8	TRBJ2-7	TRBD2	.	18
CASKRLAGVYEQYF	TGTGCCAGCAAGCGACTAGCGGGTGTCTACGAGCAGTACTTC	TRBV27	TRBJ2-7	TRBD2	.	14
CASRLRGMSTDTQYF	TGTGCCAGCAGACTCAGGGGGATGAGCACAGATACGCAGTATTTT	TRBV27	TRBJ2-3	TRBD1	.	15
CASSPLERGHGYTF	TGTGCCAGCAGTCCATTGGAGAGGGGGCATGGCTACACCTTC	TRBV27	TRBJ1-2	TRBD1	.	14